This T cell receptor beta chain was sequenced in a study of CD8+ T cells in alopecia areata. Treatment given: oral pan-JAK inhibitor, 5-10 mg twice daily. As the sequencing template, cDNA was produced by extracting RNA and reverse transcribing it. The protocol was immunoSEQ multiplex PCR, while the TCRdb copy is restricted to in-frame clones and leaves out a portion. The table includes about 140,000 clones, 86% detected once. The sequence derives from a human donor with alopecia areata. The sample consisted of CD8+ T cells sorted from blood, taken at week 4, from a patient treated with tofacitinib.

CDR3 sequence (DNA): TGCAGCGTTGAAGAGGGGCGGATTGGAGAGACCCAGTACTTC. It yields the protein CSVEEGRIGETQYF. The chain combines TRBV29-1 with TRBJ2-5, with D possibly matching TRBD1 (5 bases). The CDR3 has 14 residues. Germline V CDR1 and CDR2: SQVTM, ANQGSEA. With 0 bases removed from V and 4 bases from J, the gap between germline ends came to 12 bases.